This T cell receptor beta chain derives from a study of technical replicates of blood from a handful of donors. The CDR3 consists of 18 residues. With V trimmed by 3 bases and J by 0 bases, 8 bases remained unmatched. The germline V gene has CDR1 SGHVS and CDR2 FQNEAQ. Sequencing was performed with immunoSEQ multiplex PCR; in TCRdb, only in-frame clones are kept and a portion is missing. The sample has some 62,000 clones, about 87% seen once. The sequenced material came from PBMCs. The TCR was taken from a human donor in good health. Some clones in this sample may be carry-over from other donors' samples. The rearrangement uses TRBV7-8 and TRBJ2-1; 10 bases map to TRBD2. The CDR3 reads CASSFRASGGSSYNEQFF. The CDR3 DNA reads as TGTGCCAGCAGCTTTCGAGCTAGCGGGGGTAGCTCCTACAATGAGCAGTTCTTC.